The 27 T cell receptor beta chains reported below all come from one sample, sequenced in a study of T cells in Graves' hyperthyroidism and ophthalmopathy. The CDR3 regions of TCR beta were amplified from RNA transcripts. Primed by the HTBI set, a first-round RT-PCR was run on the TCR CDR3. TCRdb processed the multiplex PCR reads anew with MiXCR; each CDR3 protein has one entry. The sample holds roughly 720,000 distinct CDR3 sequences, roughly 17% seen once. Sequenced material: blood. The receptor source for this set is a man aged 45 to 65 with Graves' hyperthyroidism.

In this sample, this clonotype turned up many times. V and J are TRBV2 and TRBJ1-1; D unclear. V was shortened by 6 bases and J by 1 base, with 12 bases between the two germline ends. Germline loops: CDR1 SNHLY, CDR2 FYNNEI. This CDR3 is 14 amino acids long. Written as DNA, the CDR3 is TGTGCCAGCAGGCTGGGTATTCGGAACACTGAAGCTTTCTTT. It is translated as CASRLGIRNTEAFF.

This clonotype was counted at least ten times. V is TRBV28 and J is TRBJ1-1, with 8 bases identical to TRBD1. This CDR3 spans 15 amino acids. V lost 4 bases, J lost 1 base, and 5 bases stayed unmatched. The germline V gene has CDR1 MDHEN and CDR2 SYDVKM. The CDR3 region is CASSSSGQGNTEAFF. The CDR3 DNA reads as TGTGCCAGCAGTTCCTCTGGACAGGGGAACACTGAAGCTTTCTTT.

At least ten counts were recorded for this clonotype. This chain connects TRBV7-2 to TRBJ2-5, with 7 nucleotides matching TRBD2. The CDR3 runs to 17 residues. V shed 2 bases, J shed 2 bases, and the junction held 11 bases outside the gene matches. The germline V gene encodes CDR1 SGHTA and CDR2 FQGNSA. This chain's CDR3 is CASSLNLAEGPQETQYF. DNA for the CDR3: TGTGCCAGCAGCTTAAATCTAGCGGAGGGCCCTCAAGAGACCCAGTACTTC.

With respect to this clonotype: Since no conserved phenylalanine or tryptophan closes the CDR3, a read error is the likely cause. The DNA is left out, because the CDR3 cannot be placed on it with certainty; the CDR3 is given as TCRdb lists it. This chain links TRBV11-2 with TRBJ2-2; the table gives TRBD1 as D, unverified against the DNA. The CDR3 has 15 residues if both end residues are counted. Germline CDR1 and CDR2: SGHAT and FQNNGV. CDR3 protein: CASSWETGYGGEPFV.

The V call is TRBV19, the J call TRBJ2-1, with 7 bases matching TRBD1. CDR1 is LNHDA, CDR2 SQIVND, per germline (reference sequence). The CDR3 is 14 amino acids. Germline trimming cut 7 bases from V and 5 bases from J; bases unmatched to any gene: 8. CDR3 in amino acids: CASTRDSEDNEQFF. In nucleotides, the CDR3 is TGTGCCAGTACCCGGGACAGCGAAGACAATGAGCAGTTCTTC.

This clonotype was recorded many times. The V call is TRBV7-2, the J call TRBJ2-7; 8 bases map to TRBD2. Germline assignment: CDR1 SGHTA and CDR2 FQGNSA. V lost 1 base to trimming and J lost 2 bases; unmatched junction nucleotides: 4. The CDR3 has 15 amino acids. CDR3 nucleotides: TGTGCCAGCAGCTTAGTTGGGCGGGAGGCCTACGAGCAGTACTTC. Translated: CASSLVGREAYEQYF.

At least ten counts were recorded for this clonotype. The chain links TRBV28 to TRBJ1-2, with 7 bases matching TRBD1. The CDR3 length is 13 residues. The junction had 9 bases not matched to a gene; V was cut back by 8 bases and J by 6 bases. CDR1 and CDR2 from the germline V gene are MDHEN and SYDVKM. This chain's CDR3 is CASRAPGGHGYTF. The DNA of the CDR3 is TGTGCCAGCCGAGCCCCAGGGGGACATGGCTACACCTTC.

This clonotype occurred a few times. The V gene is TRBV5-1, the J gene TRBJ2-5; possible D gene TRBD2, 6 bases. V was clipped by 4 bases and J by 5 bases, with 21 bases between them. The CDR3 sequence is 16 residues long. Germline loops: CDR1 SGHRS, CDR2 YFSETQ. CDR3 coding DNA: TGCGCCAGCAGCCCCGCCCGGGAGAGGGCGAGGGAGACCCAGTACTTC. Amino acids: CASSPARERARETQYF.

Ten or more counts support this clonotype. The V and J genes are TRBV7-9 and TRBJ2-7; tentatively, D is TRBD1 (5 bases). The CDR3 covers 14 residues. The V gene's germline CDR1 is SEHNR and CDR2 FQNEAQ (reference sequence). V was trimmed by 3 bases and J by 6 bases, leaving 15 bases between them. CDR3 nucleotides: TGTGCCAGCAGCTTCGAGCGCATAAGGGGCGAGCAGTACTTC. Translating it yields CASSFERIRGEQYF. Filled out from reference TRBV7-9 and TRBJ2-7, the complete variable domain reads DTGVSQNPRHKITKRGQNVTFRCDPISEHNRLYWYRQTLGQGPEFLTYFQNEAQLEKSRLLSDRFSAERPKGSFSTLEIQRTEQGDSAMYLCASSFERIRGEQYFGPGTRLTVT.

The rearrangement uses TRBV7-9 and TRBJ2-5; D gene ambiguous. V dropped 4 bases and J dropped 5 bases, with 11 bases sitting between them. CDR3 length: 13 amino acids. Per germline, CDR1 SEHNR and CDR2 FQNEAQ (reference sequence). The CDR3 protein is CASSSDPSETQYF. CDR3 DNA sequence: TGTGCCAGCAGCTCAGACCCCTCGGAGACCCAGTACTTC. Complete variable domain (other parts from reference TRBV7-9 and TRBJ2-5): DTGVSQNPRHKITKRGQNVTFRCDPISEHNRLYWYRQTLGQGPEFLTYFQNEAQLEKSRLLSDRFSAERPKGSFSTLEIQRTEQGDSAMYLCASSSDPSETQYFGPGTRLLVL.

This clonotype was found a few times. The CDR3 nucleotides are TGCAGTGCCAGCCATCAGTCCTACAATGAGCAGTTCTTC. Its protein is CSASHQSYNEQFF. The chain uses TRBV20-1 and TRBJ2-1, with D hard to call. This CDR3 is 13 amino acids long. V shed 6 bases and J shed 1 base, with 10 bases lying between them. CDR1 and CDR2 from the germline V gene are DFQATT and SNEGSKA (reference sequence).

This clonotype has only a few counts. The genes are TRBV3-1 and TRBJ2-1, with TRBD2 matching over 10 bases. The CDR3 is made up of 17 amino acids. The V gene end was trimmed by 0 bases and the J gene end by 4 bases; junction bases not matched to a gene: 6. The germline CDR1 and CDR2 sequences are LGHDT and YNNKEL (reference sequence). CDR3 amino acids: CASSQDPSGSSYNEQFF. For the CDR3, the DNA is TGTGCCAGCAGCCAAGATCCTAGCGGGAGCAGTTACAATGAGCAGTTCTTC.

In its sample, this clonotype was seen a few times. As DNA, the CDR3 is TGCGCCAGCAGCTTAGACTGGGGAATCAACACTGAAGCTTTCTTT. Translating it yields CASSLDWGINTEAFF. The genes are TRBV5-1 and TRBJ1-1; D is uncertain. The CDR3 length is 15 residues. V lost 2 bases and J lost 2, with 13 bases in between. Germline values: CDR1 SGHRS, CDR2 YFSETQ. Full variable domain (missing parts from reference TRBV5-1 and TRBJ1-1): KAGVTQTPRYLIKTRGQQVTLSCSPISGHRSVSWYQQTPGQGLQFLFEYFSETQRNKGNFPGRFSGRQFSNSRSEMNVSTLELGDSALYLCASSLDWGINTEAFFGQGTRLTVV.

The chain employs TRBV11-2 and TRBJ2-1; the D is unclear. This CDR3 has 14 residues. Germline V gene sequence: CDR1 SGHAT, CDR2 FQNNGV. Trimming removed 0 bases at V and 5 bases at J, with 8 bases between. This CDR3 reads CASSLEPLNNEQFF. CDR3 in DNA: TGTGCCAGCAGCTTAGAGCCGCTGAACAATGAGCAGTTCTTC.

In this sample, this clonotype turned up many times. The rearrangement links TRBV4-1 to TRBJ1-1, with 8 nucleotides matching TRBD1. Losses at the gene ends were 3 bases for V and 6 bases for J; bases not matched to a gene: 6. The CDR3 extends over 14 amino acids. Germline V CDR1 and CDR2: MGHRA, YSYEKL. This chain's CDR3 is CASSHGDRGAEAFF. The CDR3 DNA follows: TGCGCCAGCAGCCACGGCGACAGGGGCGCTGAAGCTTTCTTT.

This chain links TRBV12-3 or TRBV12-4 with TRBJ1-1; no clear D. CDR3 size: 15 residues. Trimming removed 5 bases from V and 0 bases from J, with 13 bases in between. Written as DNA, the CDR3 is TGTGCCAGCAGTCCCGGAGGCAGCATGAACACTGAAGCTTTCTTT. Its protein product is CASSPGGSMNTEAFF.

This sequence joins TRBV29-1 and TRBJ2-7; D might be TRBD2 (6 bases). The CDR3 is made up of 11 amino acids. The V end was cut by 4 bases, the J end by 3 bases, with 7 bases between. Germline V gene lookup returns CDR1 SQVTM and CDR2 ANQGSEA. The CDR3 loop is CSVVGGYEQYF. CDR3 DNA: TGCAGCGTTGTCGGGGGCTACGAGCAGTACTTC.

This clonotype was recorded at least ten times. This rearrangement joins TRBV19 to TRBJ1-5, with a possible D match to TRBD1 (6 bases). Germline CDR1 reads LNHDA; CDR2 reads SQIVND (reference sequence). Trimming took off 5 bases at V and 7 bases at J, with 21 bases between the two ends. The CDR3 spans 16 residues. CDR3 nucleotides: TGTGCCAGTAGTGCCGAATTGGGGGCGCACGGCCAGCCCCAGCATTTT. Protein product: CASSAELGAHGQPQHF.

As to this clonotype: At one end the junction does not follow the germline gene, possibly because of a read error. The chain joins TRBV3-1 to TRBJ2-5; D remains unclear. CDR1 and CDR2 from the germline V gene are LGHDT and YNNKEL (reference sequence). This CDR3 is 12 amino acids long. The CDR3 here is CASSQEGRTKYF. CDR3 sequence (DNA): TGTGCCAGCAGCCAAGAAGGTCGGACCAAGTACTTC.

In DNA, the CDR3 is TGTGCCTGGATTAGCTCTGGAAACACCATATATTTT. Its translation is CAWISSGNTIYF. V gene TRBV30 combines with J gene TRBJ1-3; D call uncertain. This CDR3 comprises 12 residues. Trimming pared 4 bases from V and 0 bases from J, leaving 4 bases between. Germline CDR1 GTSNPN, CDR2 SVGIG (reference sequence). The whole variable domain, remainder taken from reference TRBV30 and TRBJ1-3, is SQTIHQWPATLVQPVGSPLSLECTVEGTSNPNLYWYRQAAGRGLQLLFYSVGIGQISSEVPQNLSASRPQDRQFILSSKKLLLSDSGFYLCAWISSGNTIYFGEGSWLTVV.

V gene TRBV6-1 combines with J gene TRBJ2-2; D could derive from TRBD1 or TRBD2 (5 bases each). Germline assignment: CDR1 MNHNS and CDR2 SASEGT. V lost 8 bases and J 4 bases, leaving 14 bases between the germline ends. The CDR3 is 14 residues long. In DNA form, the CDR3 reads TGTGCCAGCCAATACCATGGGGGCACCGGGGAGCTGTTTTTT. It codes for CASQYHGGTGELFF.

This clonotype was found many times. The V gene is TRBV20-1, the J gene TRBJ2-7; 7 bases are shared with TRBD2. CDR1 DFQATT and CDR2 SNEGSKA come from the germline V gene (reference sequence). The CDR3 extends over 12 amino acids. The junction had 0 bases not matched to a gene; V was cut back by 1 base and J by 3 bases. The CDR3 loop is CSARGTSYEQYF. The CDR3 DNA sequence: TGCAGTGCTAGAGGGACTAGCTACGAGCAGTACTTC.

This clonotype was seen a few times. The V call is TRBV19, the J call TRBJ2-1, with D possibly TRBD1 on 5 matching bases. Deletions cut 5 bases from V and 7 bases from J, with 12 bases between. The CDR3 consists of 13 residues. The V gene's germline CDR1 is LNHDA and CDR2 SQIVND (reference sequence). CDR3 residues: CASSPGRVNEQFF. The CDR3 nucleotides read TGTGCCAGTAGTCCCGGCAGGGTGAATGAGCAGTTCTTC.

CDR3 sequence (DNA): TGTGCCAGCAGTCGGTCGGACAGATACACAGATACGCAGTATTTT. Encoded protein: CASSRSDRYTDTQYF. This sequence joins TRBV12-3 or TRBV12-4 and TRBJ2-3; a weak D match, TRBD1 (6 bases). The CDR3 is 15 residues long. Between the trimmed V and J ends, which lost 5 bases and 2 bases, there was a span of 14 bases.

The rearrangement links TRBV7-9 to TRBJ2-7; D is uncertain. The CDR3 runs to 16 residues. Trimming removed 5 bases from V and 0 bases from J, with 17 bases in between. The V gene's germline CDR1 is SEHNR and CDR2 FQNEAQ (reference sequence). CDR3: CASSPQSGRTSYEQYF. The CDR3 DNA follows: TGTGCCAGCAGCCCCCAGTCTGGGCGGACCTCCTACGAGCAGTACTTC.

This clonotype was recorded many times. The J gene is TRBJ1-1, the V gene TRBV12-5; D possibly corresponds to TRBD1 (6 bases). Per germline, CDR1 LGHNT and CDR2 FRNRAP. The CDR3 sequence is 15 residues long. V was cut by 0 bases and J by 5 bases, with 13 bases left in between. The DNA of the CDR3 is TGTGCTAGTGGTTTGGTCGGAGGGGGAACTACTGAAGCTTTCTTT. Its translation is CASGLVGGGTTEAFF.

This clonotype was recorded at least ten times. The chain uses TRBV6-1 and TRBJ2-7, with 8 bases aligning to TRBD2. CDR3 length: 16 residues. Germline values: CDR1 MNHNS, CDR2 SASEGT. The J segment lost 1 base and the V segment lost 6 bases, leaving 11 bases of the junction unmatched. The CDR3 sequence is CASSGLAGIQSYEQYF. In DNA, the CDR3 is TGTGCCAGCAGCGGGCTAGCGGGTATCCAATCCTACGAGCAGTACTTC.